Listed below are T cell receptor beta chains from one sample, sequenced in a study of blood T cell repertoires in COVID-19. The method was immunoSEQ multiplex PCR; TCRdb's version includes in-frame clones alone and lacks a portion of them. The data show 70,000 or so clones, with around 90% seen just once and 8% to 10% held by the top ten. The sequenced material came from peripheral blood. These receptors were collected from a human donor in a cohort sampled during active COVID-19. CDR3s include the opening cysteine and the closing phenylalanine or tryptophan. D genes are given only for firm matches. Not every row has a clone size; where given, it reads once, few, many or a size class.

v_gene	abundance	j_gene	d_gene	CDR3nt	CDR3aa
TRBV4-3	NA	TRBJ2-7	TRBD2	TGCGCCAGCAGCCAAGACTGGGGGAGGGCGACCTACGAGCAGTACTTC	CASSQDWGRATYEQYF
TRBV20-1	NA	TRBJ2-1	NA	TGCAGTGCTAGTGACCTGGAGTACAATGAGCAGTTCTTC	CSASDLEYNEQFF
TRBV6-5	NA	TRBJ2-1	TRBD2	TGTGCCAGCAGTTTGACTAGCGGGTTTTACAATGAGCAGTTCTTC	CASSLTSGFYNEQFF
TRBV5-1	NA	TRBJ2-1	TRBD2	TGCGCCAGCAGCGCGCGAGGACTAGCGGGAGCGTATGAGCAGTTCTTC	CASSARGLAGAYEQFF
TRBV5-1	few	TRBJ2-7	TRBD1	TGCGCCAGCAGCTCACACGGGACAGGAGGGGACGAGCAGTACTTC	CASSSHGTGGDEQYF
TRBV9	NA	TRBJ1-2	NA	TGTGCCAGCAGCGTACTGGGGGGAAGCTATGGCTACACCTTC	CASSVLGGSYGYTF
TRBV4-1	NA	TRBJ2-1	NA	TGCGCCAGCAGCCTACACTTGGAGGGGGAGGGCCCCTACAATGAGCAGTTCTTC	CASSLHLEGEGPYNEQFF
TRBV6-5	NA	TRBJ2-2	NA	TGTGCCAGCCACCGAGGGGGCGGGGAGCTGTTTTTT	CASHRGGGELFF
TRBV7-2	NA	TRBJ1-1	TRBD1	TGTGCCAGCAGCTTGAACAGGGGTGATACTGAAGCTTTCTTT	CASSLNRGDTEAFF
TRBV7-2	NA	TRBJ2-3	TRBD1	TGTGCCAGCAGCTTGTCAGGGGGTATGGGCACAGATACGCAGTATTTT	CASSLSGGMGTDTQYF
TRBV27	many	TRBJ1-5	TRBD1	TGTGCCAGCAGTTCAAACAGGGGGCATGGTCAGCCCCAGCATTTT	CASSSNRGHGQPQHF
TRBV9	NA	TRBJ2-6	TRBD1	TGTGCCAGCAGCGGCCCGGGACAGAGTTCTGGGGCCAACGTCCTGACTTTC	CASSGPGQSSGANVLTF
TRBV19	NA	TRBJ1-1	TRBD1	TGTGCCAGTAGTAGGGGACAGGGGATGAACACTGAAGCTTTCTTT	CASSRGQGMNTEAFF
TRBV4-2	NA	TRBJ1-2	TRBD1	TGTGCCAGCAGCCAAACGAAGGACAGGGGCGGCTATGGCTACACCTTC	CASSQTKDRGGYGYTF
TRBV27	NA	TRBJ2-5	TRBD2	TGTGCCAGCAGTTCTAATAGCGGGAGTGGTGAGACCCAGTACTTC	CASSSNSGSGETQYF
TRBV5-6	NA	TRBJ2-7	NA	TGTGCCAGCAGCTTGATAGGGGCGGTGGAGCAGTACTTC	CASSLIGAVEQYF